These T cell receptor beta chains were read from a single sample in a study of blood T cell repertoires in COVID-19. Sequenced by immunoSEQ multiplex PCR; TCRdb stores in-frame clones only, minus some. Of under 300,000 clones listed, 89% are singletons. Input material: peripheral blood. The receptors here all came from a man aged 50 to 59 with acute or convalescent COVID-19. CDR3s include the opening cysteine and the closing phenylalanine or tryptophan. A D gene is named only where the DNA matches it firmly. The size field is filled for only some rows; it gives once, few, many or a size class.

d_call: TRBD2; j_call: TRBJ2-1; v_call: TRBV29-1; clone_size: -; cdr3_aa: CSATGTTYNEQFF; cdr3_nt: TGCAGCGCAACCGGGACTACATACAATGAGCAGTTCTTC
d_call: -; j_call: TRBJ2-7; v_call: TRBV27; clone_size: many; cdr3_aa: CASSLGTPYEQYF; cdr3_nt: TGTGCCAGCAGTTTGGGGACACCCTACGAGCAGTACTTC
d_call: -; j_call: TRBJ1-3; v_call: TRBV5-1; clone_size: -; cdr3_aa: CASSSSNGNTIYF; cdr3_nt: TGCGCCAGCAGCTCCTCTAACGGAAACACCATATATTTT
d_call: -; j_call: TRBJ1-1; v_call: TRBV19; clone_size: -; cdr3_aa: CASTEGGLVGTEAFF; cdr3_nt: TGTGCCAGTACCGAGGGAGGCCTGGTGGGCACTGAAGCTTTCTTT
d_call: TRBD1; j_call: TRBJ2-3; v_call: TRBV9; clone_size: -; cdr3_aa: CASSSPGQGTDTQYF; cdr3_nt: TGTGCCAGCAGCTCTCCGGGACAGGGCACAGATACGCAGTATTTT
d_call: -; j_call: TRBJ1-5; v_call: TRBV25-1; clone_size: -; cdr3_aa: CASSEYGNQPQHF; cdr3_nt: TGTGCCAGCAGTGAATACGGCAATCAGCCCCAGCATTTT
d_call: -; j_call: TRBJ2-4; v_call: TRBV2; clone_size: -; cdr3_aa: CASKEIGQLPKNIQYF; cdr3_nt: TGTGCCAGCAAAGAGATTGGACAGCTCCCTAAAAACATTCAGTACTTC
d_call: TRBD1; j_call: TRBJ1-2; v_call: TRBV28; clone_size: -; cdr3_aa: CASSLIGGQGASGYTF; cdr3_nt: TGTGCCAGCAGTTTAATCGGGGGACAGGGGGCTAGTGGCTACACCTTC
d_call: -; j_call: TRBJ1-4; v_call: TRBV3-1/TRBV3-2; clone_size: -; cdr3_aa: CASSGSTGEPATNEKLFF; cdr3_nt: TGTGCCAGCAGCGGGAGTACGGGGGAGCCCGCCACTAATGAAAAACTGTTTTTT
d_call: -; j_call: TRBJ2-7; v_call: TRBV5-8; clone_size: once; cdr3_aa: CASSLGPVGGYEQYF; cdr3_nt: TGTGCCAGCAGCTTGGGGCCCGTGGGGGGCTACGAGCAGTACTTC
d_call: TRBD2; j_call: TRBJ2-1; v_call: TRBV3-1/TRBV3-2; clone_size: -; cdr3_aa: CASSPLAGGPMEQFF; cdr3_nt: TGTGCCAGCAGCCCACTAGCGGGGGGGCCTATGGAGCAGTTCTTC
d_call: -; j_call: TRBJ2-1; v_call: TRBV24-1; clone_size: medium-sized; cdr3_aa: CATSDSADRKQFF; cdr3_nt: TGTGCCACCAGTGATTCCGCCGACAGGAAGCAGTTCTTC
d_call: -; j_call: TRBJ1-1; v_call: TRBV7-8; clone_size: -; cdr3_aa: CASSWQGQNTEAFF; cdr3_nt: TGTGCCAGCAGCTGGCAGGGGCAGAACACTGAAGCTTTCTTT
d_call: -; j_call: TRBJ1-2; v_call: TRBV5-1; clone_size: -; cdr3_aa: CASSLAGESYYGYTF; cdr3_nt: TGCGCCAGCAGCTTAGCAGGGGAATCTTACTATGGCTACACCTTC
d_call: TRBD1; j_call: TRBJ2-3; v_call: TRBV5-1; clone_size: -; cdr3_aa: CASSSPGQGSDTQYF; cdr3_nt: TGCGCCAGCAGCTCGCCGGGACAGGGATCAGATACGCAGTATTTT
d_call: -; j_call: TRBJ1-2; v_call: TRBV12-5; clone_size: -; cdr3_aa: CASGVGAVYGYTF; cdr3_nt: TGTGCTAGTGGGGTGGGGGCGGTCTATGGCTACACCTTC
d_call: -; j_call: TRBJ1-3; v_call: TRBV11-1; clone_size: -; cdr3_aa: CASRPYSGNTIYF; cdr3_nt: TGTGCCAGCAGACCATACTCAGGAAACACCATATATTTT
d_call: TRBD1; j_call: TRBJ1-4; v_call: TRBV27; clone_size: -; cdr3_aa: CASRATGGPANEKLFF; cdr3_nt: TGTGCCAGCAGAGCTACAGGGGGCCCAGCTAATGAAAAACTGTTTTTT
d_call: TRBD2; j_call: TRBJ2-5; v_call: TRBV30; clone_size: once; cdr3_aa: CAWRSGLAVIQETQYF; cdr3_nt: TGTGCCTGGAGGTCGGGACTAGCGGTTATCCAAGAGACCCAGTACTTC
d_call: -; j_call: TRBJ2-3; v_call: TRBV9; clone_size: -; cdr3_aa: CASSPPFAETSTDTQYF; cdr3_nt: TGTGCCAGCAGCCCTCCTTTCGCTGAAACTAGCACAGATACGCAGTATTTT
d_call: -; j_call: TRBJ2-4; v_call: TRBV18; clone_size: -; cdr3_aa: CASPLYERNIQYF; cdr3_nt: TGTGCCAGCCCCCTGTATGAGAGAAACATTCAGTACTTC
d_call: -; j_call: TRBJ2-7; v_call: TRBV11-2; clone_size: -; cdr3_aa: CASSRLYGHYEQYF; cdr3_nt: TGTGCCAGCAGCCGATTGTATGGACACTACGAGCAGTACTTC
d_call: -; j_call: TRBJ2-7; v_call: TRBV5-1; clone_size: -; cdr3_aa: CASSLARGRGSYEQYF; cdr3_nt: TGCGCCAGCAGCTTGGCCCGCGGCAGGGGCTCCTACGAGCAGTACTTC
d_call: -; j_call: TRBJ1-1; v_call: TRBV3-1/TRBV3-2; clone_size: once; cdr3_aa: CASSPMVNTEAFF; cdr3_nt: TGTGCCAGCAGCCCTATGGTGAACACTGAAGCTTTCTTT
d_call: -; j_call: TRBJ2-4; v_call: TRBV20-1; clone_size: -; cdr3_aa: CSASTSIQYF; cdr3_nt: TGCAGTGCTAGCACAAGCATTCAGTACTTC
d_call: TRBD1; j_call: TRBJ2-7; v_call: TRBV6-5; clone_size: -; cdr3_aa: CASSPTGQGNYEQYF; cdr3_nt: TGTGCCAGCAGTCCTACCGGACAGGGAAACTACGAGCAGTACTTC
d_call: -; j_call: TRBJ1-1; v_call: TRBV2; clone_size: -; cdr3_aa: CASSPTLGGTEAFF; cdr3_nt: TGTGCCAGCAGCCCGACCCTCGGGGGCACTGAAGCTTTCTTT
d_call: -; j_call: TRBJ1-2; v_call: TRBV2; clone_size: -; cdr3_aa: CASSEASGKVDYGYTF; cdr3_nt: TGTGCCAGCAGTGAAGCGTCGGGTAAGGTCGACTATGGCTACACCTTC
d_call: -; j_call: TRBJ1-3; v_call: TRBV7-8; clone_size: once; cdr3_aa: CASSILSPYGNTIYF; cdr3_nt: TGTGCCAGCAGCATACTTTCTCCCTATGGAAACACCATATATTTT
d_call: -; j_call: TRBJ1-1; v_call: TRBV10-1; clone_size: -; cdr3_aa: CASSGQWNTEAFF; cdr3_nt: TGCGCCAGCAGTGGACAGTGGAACACTGAAGCTTTCTTT
d_call: TRBD1; j_call: TRBJ2-7; v_call: TRBV3-1/TRBV3-2; clone_size: -; cdr3_aa: CASSQADRRVYEQYF; cdr3_nt: TGTGCCAGCAGCCAAGCGGACAGGCGGGTCTACGAGCAGTACTTC
d_call: -; j_call: TRBJ2-5; v_call: TRBV5-6; clone_size: -; cdr3_aa: CASSWDKEETQYF; cdr3_nt: TGTGCCAGCAGCTGGGACAAAGAAGAGACCCAGTACTTC
d_call: TRBD2; j_call: TRBJ2-3; v_call: TRBV10-1; clone_size: -; cdr3_aa: CASSESLAGLTDTQYF; cdr3_nt: TGCGCCAGCAGTGAATCTTTAGCGGGCCTCACAGATACGCAGTATTTT
d_call: -; j_call: TRBJ1-1; v_call: TRBV10-3; clone_size: -; cdr3_aa: CAISGGTGWDTEAFF; cdr3_nt: TGTGCCATCAGTGGGGGTACAGGGTGGGACACTGAAGCTTTCTTT
d_call: TRBD2; j_call: TRBJ2-7; v_call: TRBV3-1/TRBV3-2; clone_size: -; cdr3_aa: CASSPRLAGPYEQYF; cdr3_nt: TGTGCCAGCAGCCCCCGGCTAGCGGGTCCCTACGAGCAGTACTTC
d_call: TRBD2; j_call: TRBJ2-1; v_call: TRBV5-1; clone_size: once; cdr3_aa: CASSFHTTSGGRNEQFF; cdr3_nt: TGCGCCAGCAGCTTCCACACGACTAGCGGGGGGCGCAATGAGCAGTTCTTC
d_call: -; j_call: TRBJ2-7; v_call: TRBV2; clone_size: -; cdr3_aa: CASREGSSYEQYF; cdr3_nt: TGTGCCAGCAGGGAGGGGAGCTCCTACGAGCAGTACTTC
d_call: TRBD2; j_call: TRBJ2-1; v_call: TRBV12-3/TRBV12-4; clone_size: -; cdr3_aa: CATLAGEQFF; cdr3_nt: TGTGCCACCTTAGCGGGGGAGCAGTTCTTC
d_call: -; j_call: TRBJ2-2; v_call: TRBV12-3/TRBV12-4; clone_size: many; cdr3_aa: CASSFRGTGELFF; cdr3_nt: TGTGCCAGCAGTTTCCGGGGTACCGGGGAGCTGTTTTTT
d_call: -; j_call: TRBJ2-2; v_call: TRBV27; clone_size: once; cdr3_aa: CASRRGRGYTGELFF; cdr3_nt: TGTGCCAGCAGACGGGGGAGGGGGTACACCGGGGAGCTGTTTTTT
d_call: TRBD1; j_call: TRBJ1-2; v_call: TRBV29-1; clone_size: -; cdr3_aa: CSVHGTVDGYTF; cdr3_nt: TGCAGCGTTCACGGGACAGTTGATGGCTACACCTTC
d_call: -; j_call: TRBJ1-6; v_call: TRBV30; clone_size: -; cdr3_aa: CAWTRQNNSPLHF; cdr3_nt: TGTGCCTGGACGAGACAGAATAATTCACCCCTCCACTTT
d_call: -; j_call: TRBJ2-7; v_call: TRBV7-3; clone_size: -; cdr3_aa: CASSLDRGEQYF; cdr3_nt: TGTGCCAGCAGCCTCGACAGAGGCGAGCAGTACTTC
d_call: -; j_call: TRBJ2-1; v_call: TRBV19; clone_size: -; cdr3_aa: CASSMIGPGSGQFF; cdr3_nt: TGTGCCAGTAGTATGATAGGCCCAGGCAGCGGGCAGTTCTTC
d_call: -; j_call: TRBJ2-1; v_call: TRBV7-9; clone_size: -; cdr3_aa: CASSPNSSDEQFF; cdr3_nt: TGTGCCAGCAGCCCAAATTCTAGCGATGAGCAGTTCTTC